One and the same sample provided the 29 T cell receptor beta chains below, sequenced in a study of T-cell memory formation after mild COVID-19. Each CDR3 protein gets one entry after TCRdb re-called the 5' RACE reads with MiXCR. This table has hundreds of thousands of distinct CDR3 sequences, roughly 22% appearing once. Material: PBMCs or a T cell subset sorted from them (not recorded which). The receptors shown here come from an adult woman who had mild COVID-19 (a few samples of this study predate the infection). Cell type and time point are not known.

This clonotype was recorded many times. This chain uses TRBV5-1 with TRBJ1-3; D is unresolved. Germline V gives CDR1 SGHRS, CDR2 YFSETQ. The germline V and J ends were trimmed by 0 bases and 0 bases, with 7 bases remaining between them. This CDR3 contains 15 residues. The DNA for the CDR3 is TGCGCCAGCAGCTTGGCGGGAGCCTCTGGAAACACCATATATTTT. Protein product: CASSLAGASGNTIYF.

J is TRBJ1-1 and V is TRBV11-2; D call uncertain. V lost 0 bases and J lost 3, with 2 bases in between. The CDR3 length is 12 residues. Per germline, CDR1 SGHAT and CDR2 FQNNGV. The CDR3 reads CASSLDDTEAFF. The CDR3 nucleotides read TGTGCCAGCAGCTTAGATGACACTGAAGCTTTCTTT.

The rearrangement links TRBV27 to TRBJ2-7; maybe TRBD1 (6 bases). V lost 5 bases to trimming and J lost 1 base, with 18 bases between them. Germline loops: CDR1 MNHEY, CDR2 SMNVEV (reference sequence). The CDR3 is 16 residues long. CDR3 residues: CASSDCTGKQSYEQYF. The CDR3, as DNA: TGTGCCAGCAGTGATTGCACAGGGAAGCAGTCCTACGAGCAGTACTTC.

In DNA, the CDR3 is TGTGCCAGCAGCTCCGTCGAAGAGACCCAGTACTTC. It is translated as CASSSVEETQYF. The V gene is TRBV7-8, the J gene TRBJ2-5; no clear D gene. Per the germline V gene, CDR1 is SGHVS and CDR2 is FQNEAQ. Deletions cut 4 bases from V and 3 bases from J, with 6 bases between. The CDR3 is 12 residues long.

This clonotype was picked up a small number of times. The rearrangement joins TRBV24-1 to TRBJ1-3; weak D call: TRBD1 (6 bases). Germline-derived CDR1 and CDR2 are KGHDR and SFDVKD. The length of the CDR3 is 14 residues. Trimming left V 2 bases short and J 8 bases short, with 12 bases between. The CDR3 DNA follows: TGTGCCACCAGTGATTCTCCGCGGGGGCACACCATATATTTT. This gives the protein CATSDSPRGHTIYF.

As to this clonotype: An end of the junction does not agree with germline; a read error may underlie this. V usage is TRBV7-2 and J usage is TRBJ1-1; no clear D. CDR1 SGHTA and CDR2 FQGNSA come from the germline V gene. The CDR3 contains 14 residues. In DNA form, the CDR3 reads TGTGCCAGCAGCTTAGGTTACAAGAACACTGAAGCTTCCTTT. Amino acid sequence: CASSLGYKNTEASF.

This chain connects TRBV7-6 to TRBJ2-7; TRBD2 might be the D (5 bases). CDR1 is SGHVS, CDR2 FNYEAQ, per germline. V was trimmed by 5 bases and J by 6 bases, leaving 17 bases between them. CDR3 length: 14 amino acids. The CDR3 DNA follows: TGTGCCAGCAGCCCGAGAGGGTGGGGTTCCGAGCAGTACTTC. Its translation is CASSPRGWGSEQYF.

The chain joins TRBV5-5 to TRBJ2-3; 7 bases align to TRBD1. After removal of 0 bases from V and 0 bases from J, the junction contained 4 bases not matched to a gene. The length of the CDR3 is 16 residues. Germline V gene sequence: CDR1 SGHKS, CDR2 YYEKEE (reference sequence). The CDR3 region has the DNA TGTGCCAGCAGCTTGGCGGGACAGAGAAGCACAGATACGCAGTATTTT. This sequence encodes CASSLAGQRSTDTQYF.

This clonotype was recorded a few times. Here the CDR3 DNA reads TGTGCCACCAGTGATCCCCAGGGACAGGGTCTGAATCAGCCCCAGCATTTT. Amino acids: CATSDPQGQGLNQPQHF. This rearrangement joins TRBV24-1 to TRBJ1-5, with 9 bases identical to TRBD1. CDR1 and CDR2 (germline): KGHDR, SFDVKD. The trim removed 3 bases at V and 4 bases at J, leaving 9 bases unmatched. The CDR3 runs to 17 residues.

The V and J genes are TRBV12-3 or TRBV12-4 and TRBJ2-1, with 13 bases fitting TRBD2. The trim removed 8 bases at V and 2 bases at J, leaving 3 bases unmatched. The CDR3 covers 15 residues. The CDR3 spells CASVLAGGPYNEQFF. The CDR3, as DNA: TGTGCCAGCGTACTAGCGGGAGGGCCCTACAATGAGCAGTTCTTC.

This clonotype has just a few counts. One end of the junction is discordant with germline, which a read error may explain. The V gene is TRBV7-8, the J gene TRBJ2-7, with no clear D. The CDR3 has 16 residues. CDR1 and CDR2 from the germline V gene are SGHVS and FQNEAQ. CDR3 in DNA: TGTGCCAGCTGCTTAGAGCTTAGCTTCTGCTCCTACGAGCAGTACTTC. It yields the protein CASCLELSFCSYEQYF.

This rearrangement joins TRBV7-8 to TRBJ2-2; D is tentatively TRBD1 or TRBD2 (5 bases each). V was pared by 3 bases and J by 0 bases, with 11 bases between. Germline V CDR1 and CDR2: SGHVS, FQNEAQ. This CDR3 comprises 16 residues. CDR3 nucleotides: TGTGCCAGCAGCTTTCCGGGACCGACGAACACCGGGGAGCTGTTTTTT. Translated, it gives CASSFPGPTNTGELFF.

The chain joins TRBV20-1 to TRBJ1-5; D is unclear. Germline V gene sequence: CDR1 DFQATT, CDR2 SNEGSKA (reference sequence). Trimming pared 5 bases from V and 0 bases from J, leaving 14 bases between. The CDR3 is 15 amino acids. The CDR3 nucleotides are TGCAGTGCTGGGCGAACACCCTTTAGCAATCAGCCCCAGCATTTT. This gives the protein CSAGRTPFSNQPQHF.

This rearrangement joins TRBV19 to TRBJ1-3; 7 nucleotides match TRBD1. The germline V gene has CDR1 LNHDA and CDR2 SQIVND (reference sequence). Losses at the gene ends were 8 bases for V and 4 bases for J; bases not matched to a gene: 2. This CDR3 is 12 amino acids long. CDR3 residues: CASHRGGNTIYF. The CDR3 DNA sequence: TGTGCCAGTCACAGGGGCGGAAACACCATATATTTT.

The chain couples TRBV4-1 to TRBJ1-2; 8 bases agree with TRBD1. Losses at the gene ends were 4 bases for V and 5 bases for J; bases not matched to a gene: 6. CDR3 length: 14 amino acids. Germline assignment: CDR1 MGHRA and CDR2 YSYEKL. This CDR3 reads CASSPQGARYGYTF. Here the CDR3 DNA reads TGCGCCAGCAGCCCCCAGGGGGCAAGGTATGGCTACACCTTC.

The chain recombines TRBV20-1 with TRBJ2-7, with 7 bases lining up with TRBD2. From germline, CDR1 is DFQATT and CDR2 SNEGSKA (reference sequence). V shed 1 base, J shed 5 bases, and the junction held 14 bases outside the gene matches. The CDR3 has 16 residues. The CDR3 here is CSARAHDTGGIHEQYF. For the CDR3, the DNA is TGCAGTGCTAGAGCCCACGATACGGGGGGTATCCACGAGCAGTACTTC.

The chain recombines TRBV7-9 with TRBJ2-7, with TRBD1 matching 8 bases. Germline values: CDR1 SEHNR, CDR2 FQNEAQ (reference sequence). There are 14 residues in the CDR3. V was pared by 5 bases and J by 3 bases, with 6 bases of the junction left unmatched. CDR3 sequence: CASSPGQDYYEQYF. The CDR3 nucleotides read TGTGCCAGCAGCCCGGGACAGGATTACTACGAGCAGTACTTC. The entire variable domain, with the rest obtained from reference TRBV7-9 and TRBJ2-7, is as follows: DTGVSQNPRHKITKRGQNVTFRCDPISEHNRLYWYRQTLGQGPEFLTYFQNEAQLEKSRLLSDRFSAERPKGSFSTLEIQRTEQGDSAMYLCASSPGQDYYEQYFGPGTRLTVT.

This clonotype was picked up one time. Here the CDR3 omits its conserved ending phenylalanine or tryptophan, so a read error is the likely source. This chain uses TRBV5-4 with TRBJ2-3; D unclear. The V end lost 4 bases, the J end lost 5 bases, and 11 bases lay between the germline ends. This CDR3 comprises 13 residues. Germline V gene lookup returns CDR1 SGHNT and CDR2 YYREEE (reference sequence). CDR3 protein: CASSPPLRDTQYL. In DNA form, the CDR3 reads TGTGCCAGCAGCCCCCCCCTACGAGATACGCAGTATTTG.

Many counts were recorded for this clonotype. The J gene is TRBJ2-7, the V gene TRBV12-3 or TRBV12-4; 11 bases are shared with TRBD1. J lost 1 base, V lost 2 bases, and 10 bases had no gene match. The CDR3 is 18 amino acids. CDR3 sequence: CASSLRGTGGISSYEQYF. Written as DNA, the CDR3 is TGTGCCAGCAGTTTAAGGGGGACAGGGGGAATCTCTTCCTACGAGCAGTACTTC.

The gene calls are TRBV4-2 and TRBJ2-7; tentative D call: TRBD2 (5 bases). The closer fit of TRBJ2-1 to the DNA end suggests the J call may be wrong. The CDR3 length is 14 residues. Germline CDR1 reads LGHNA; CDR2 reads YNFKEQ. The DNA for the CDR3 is TGTGCCAGCAGCCAGGGGAGCGTAGTCTACGAGCAGTTCTTC. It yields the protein CASSQGSVVYEQFF.

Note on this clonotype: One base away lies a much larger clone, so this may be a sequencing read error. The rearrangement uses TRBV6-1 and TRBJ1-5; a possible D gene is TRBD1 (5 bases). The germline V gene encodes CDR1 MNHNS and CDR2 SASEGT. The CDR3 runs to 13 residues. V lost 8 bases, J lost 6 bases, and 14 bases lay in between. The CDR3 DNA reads TGTGCCAGCGGCCGGACAAACATTCAGCCCCAGCATTTT. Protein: CASGRTNIQPQHF.

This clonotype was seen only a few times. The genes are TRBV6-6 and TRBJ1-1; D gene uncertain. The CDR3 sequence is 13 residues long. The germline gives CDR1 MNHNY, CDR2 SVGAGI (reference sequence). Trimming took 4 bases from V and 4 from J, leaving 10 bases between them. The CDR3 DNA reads TGTGCCAGCAGTTTGGGGATAACCACTGAAGCTTTCTTT. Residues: CASSLGITTEAFF.

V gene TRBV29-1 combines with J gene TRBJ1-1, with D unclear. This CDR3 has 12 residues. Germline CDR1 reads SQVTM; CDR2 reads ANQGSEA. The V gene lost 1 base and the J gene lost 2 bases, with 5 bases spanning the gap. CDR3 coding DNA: TGCAGCGTTGAAGCTCCCAACACTGAAGCTTTCTTT. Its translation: CSVEAPNTEAFF.

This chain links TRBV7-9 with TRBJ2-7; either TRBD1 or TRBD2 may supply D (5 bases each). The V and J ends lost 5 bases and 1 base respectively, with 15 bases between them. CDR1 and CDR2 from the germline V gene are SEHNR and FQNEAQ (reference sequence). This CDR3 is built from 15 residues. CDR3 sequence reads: CASSGGESGSYEQYF. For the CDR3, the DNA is TGTGCCAGCAGCGGGGGAGAGTCAGGATCCTACGAGCAGTACTTC.

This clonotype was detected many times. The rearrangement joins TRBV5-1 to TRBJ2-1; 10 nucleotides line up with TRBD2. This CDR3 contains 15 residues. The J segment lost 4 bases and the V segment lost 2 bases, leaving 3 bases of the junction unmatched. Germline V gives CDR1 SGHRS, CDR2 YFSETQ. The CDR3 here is CASSFGLADYNEQFF. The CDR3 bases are TGCGCCAGCAGCTTCGGACTAGCGGATTACAATGAGCAGTTCTTC.

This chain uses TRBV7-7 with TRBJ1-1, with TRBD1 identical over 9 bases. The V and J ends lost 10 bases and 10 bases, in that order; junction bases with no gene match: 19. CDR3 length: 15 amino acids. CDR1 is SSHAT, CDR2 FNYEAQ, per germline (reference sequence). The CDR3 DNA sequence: TGTGCCATCTATCCTTGGGGACAGGGTGTCGACGGAGCTTTCTTT. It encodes CAIYPWGQGVDGAFF.

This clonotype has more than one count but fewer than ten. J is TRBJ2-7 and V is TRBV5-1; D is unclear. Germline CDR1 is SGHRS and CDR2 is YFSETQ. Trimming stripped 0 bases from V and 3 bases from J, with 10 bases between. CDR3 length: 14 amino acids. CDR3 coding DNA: TGCGCCAGCAGCTTGGAAGCGACCGGCTACGAGCAGTACTTC. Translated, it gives CASSLEATGYEQYF.

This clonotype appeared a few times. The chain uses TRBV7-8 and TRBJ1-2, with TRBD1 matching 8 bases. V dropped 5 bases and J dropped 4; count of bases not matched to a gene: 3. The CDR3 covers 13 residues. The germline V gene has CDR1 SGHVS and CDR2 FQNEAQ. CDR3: CASSRDRSYGYTF. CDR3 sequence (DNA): TGTGCCAGCAGCCGGGACAGGAGCTATGGCTACACCTTC.

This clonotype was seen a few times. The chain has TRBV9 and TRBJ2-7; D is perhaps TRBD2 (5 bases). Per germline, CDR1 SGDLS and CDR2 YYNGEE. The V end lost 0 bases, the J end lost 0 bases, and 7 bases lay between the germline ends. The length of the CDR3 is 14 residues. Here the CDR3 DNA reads TGTGCCAGCAGCGTAGGGAGCGGCTCCTACGAGCAGTACTTC. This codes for CASSVGSGSYEQYF.